Listed here is a single T cell receptor (beta chain). After extraction with the RNeasy kit, roughly 0.5 to 1 ug of the RNA was reverse transcribed using random hexamers. Amplification of TCR beta CDR3 used immunoSEQ multiplex PCR across 54 Vbeta and 13 Jbeta. Each CDR3 protein is one row after TCRdb ran MiXCR on the immunoSEQ multiplex PCR reads. This sample has hundreds of thousands of distinct CDR3 sequences, with about 95% found just once. These data belong to a study of CD8 T cells in Susac syndrome. The specimen sequenced was CD4+ T cells from PBMCs. The sequence derives from a human donor with multiple sclerosis.

As DNA, the CDR3 is TGTGCCAGCAGGTTAGCGGGAGGGCCGTATGAGCAGTTCTTC. Protein: CASRLAGGPYEQFF. The rearrangement uses TRBV6-5 and TRBJ2-1; 11 bases match TRBD2. The CDR3 runs to 14 residues. Looked up from germline, CDR1 is MNHEY and CDR2 is SVGAGI. V was pared by 6 bases and J by 8 bases, with 6 bases of the junction left unmatched.